This T cell receptor (beta chain) was captured by sequencing in a study of T cell responses to AZD1222 COVID-19 vaccine. The protocol was immunoSEQ multiplex PCR, while the TCRdb copy is restricted to in-frame clones and leaves out a portion. The data show around 150,000 clones, around 92% seen once. The sample here was peripheral blood, taken 28 days after the second AZD1222 dose. The source of this sequence is an adult who received the AZD1222 COVID-19 vaccine.

The CDR3 loop is CASRARADEQFF. The CDR3 DNA sequence: TGTGCCAGCAGGGCCCGCGCAGATGAGCAGTTCTTC. The V gene is TRBV3-1 (or the pseudogene TRBV3-2), the J gene TRBJ2-1, with unresolved D. The germline V and J ends were trimmed by 6 bases and 8 bases, with 11 bases remaining between them. The CDR3 consists of 12 residues. Germline values: CDR1 LGHDT, CDR2 YNNKEL (reference sequence).